The 2 T cell receptor beta chains in this list originate from one sample, sequenced in a study of identical twins (TCRdb year 2016). The protocol used for the library was 5' RACE. Reads for this sample came from an Illumina HiSeq 2000. TCRdb passed the public sequencing reads through fastp at Q25 and MiXCR, retaining productive beta sequences. Rows are unified per CDR3 protein, each entry keeping the most common DNA and genes. This sample lists a few hundred thousand distinct CDR3 sequences; 9.6% were detected once. The top ten hold approximately 3.2% of the sample. These data were also reused for a study on yellow fever vaccine responses in identical twins.

What was sequenced was PBMCs. These receptors all stem from a woman younger than 35 in good health.

This clonotype appeared many times. The V call is TRBV27, the J call TRBJ1-1; D unresolved. V lost 4 bases, J lost 10 bases, and 19 bases lay in between. The CDR3 spans 14 residues. Germline V gives CDR1 MNHEY, CDR2 SMNVEV (reference sequence). CDR3 region: CASSSSQIQLTAFF. The CDR3 DNA follows: TGTGCCAGCAGTTCATCCCAAATACAGCTGACAGCTTTCTTT.

Many counts were recorded for this clonotype. The junction departs from the called germline gene at one end, perhaps through a read error. This chain joins TRBV5-4 and TRBJ1-3, with TRBD1 identical over 8 bases. Germline values: CDR1 SGHNT, CDR2 YYREEE (reference sequence). The CDR3 covers 14 residues. CDR3 nucleotides: TGTGCCAGCAGCCCCGGACAGGGTGGACACACCATATATTTT. It encodes CASSPGQGGHTIYF.